This T cell receptor (beta chain) was captured in a study of CXCR3-negative and CXCR3-positive naive CD8 T cells. Phenotypically, naive CD8+ T cells corresponded to CD45RO-CCR7+CD27+CD95-. This CDR3 comprises 16 residues. Germline CDR1 PRHDT, CDR2 FYEKMQ (reference sequence). Details on this clonotype: Its antigen remains unknown.

Findings and limits, study-wide: Hydrophobicity was higher for TRB CDR3s found in CXCR3-positive naive cells than in CXCR3-negative naive cells.

The authors made the TRB cDNA libraries by 5' RACE using UMI labels. TCRdb re-called the 5' RACE reads, yielding one record per CDR3 amino acid sequence without DNA. The sample is made up of 100,000 to 150,000 distinct CDR3 sequences, and the top ten hold over 0.35% of it. The gene calls are TRBV13 and TRBJ2-3; there is no DNA to check the TCRdb D call of TRBD2. Material for sequencing was naive CXCR3+ CD8+ T cells from blood. Subset of the sample: CD45RO-CCR7+CD27+CD95- naive CD8+ T cells expressing CXCR3 (TNR3+). This TCR came from a human donor in good health. Some clones in this sample may be carry-over from other donors' samples. The CDR3 protein is CASSERTSGAADTQYF.